This passage covers 11 T cell receptor beta chains from one sample sequenced in a study of PD-1 blockade in classical Hodgkin lymphoma. Stated time point: cycle 4 day 1 (C4D1), after five to seven weeks of nivolumab. All patients relapsed after autologous stem cell transplantation, and brentuximab vedotin exposure varied. The method was immunoSEQ multiplex PCR; TCRdb's version includes in-frame clones alone and lacks a portion of them. The sample contains about 7,000 clones, around 75% of which appear only once. The sample was peripheral blood mononuclear cells (PBMCs), taken before the fourth cycle of nivolumab. The source is a human donor with classical Hodgkin lymphoma.

This chain uses TRBV5-1 with TRBJ2-5; the match to TRBD2 covers 7 bases. Trimming took 1 base from V and 4 from J; bases not matched to a gene: 7. The CDR3 has 15 amino acids. Per the germline V gene, CDR1 is SGHRS and CDR2 is YFSETQ. CDR3 region: CASSLMSGVAETQYF. In DNA form, the CDR3 reads TGCGCCAGCAGCTTGATGAGCGGGGTGGCAGAGACCCAGTACTTC.

This chain links TRBV6-1 with TRBJ2-5; tentatively, D is TRBD1 (5 bases). This CDR3 has 15 amino acids. Trimming took 3 bases from V and 2 from J, leaving 13 bases between them. Germline V CDR1 and CDR2: MNHNS, SASEGT. The CDR3 nucleotides read TGTGCCAGCAGTGACCCCCCTCAGGGTCAAGAGACCCAGTACTTC. Protein product: CASSDPPQGQETQYF.

J is TRBJ1-2 and V is TRBV28; 8 positions agree with TRBD1. Germline lookup yields CDR1 MDHEN and CDR2 SYDVKM. J gave up 5 bases and V 6 bases, and 8 bases lay outside the gene matches. The CDR3 is 14 residues long. CDR3 DNA sequence: TGTGCCAGCAGGCTGACAGGGGTTAGGTATGGCTACACCTTC. Translating gives CASRLTGVRYGYTF.

The V and J genes are TRBV29-1 and TRBJ1-4, with D possibly TRBD1 on 5 matching bases. From germline, CDR1 is SQVTM and CDR2 ANQGSEA. V lost 4 bases to trimming and J lost 8 bases, with 14 bases between them. The CDR3 is 13 amino acids. This CDR3 reads CSVAGGYGEKLFF. The CDR3 coding sequence is TGCAGCGTTGCCGGGGGGTATGGGGAAAAACTGTTTTTT.

The J gene is TRBJ1-2, the V gene TRBV5-6; 7 bases match TRBD1. CDR1 and CDR2 (germline): SGHDT, YYEEEE. The CDR3 length is 15 residues. Germline trimming cut 0 bases from V and 4 bases from J; bases unmatched to any gene: 6. The DNA for the CDR3 is TGTGCCAGCAGCTTGGGGGAAGGGGGCGCCTATGGCTACACCTTC. Translation gives CASSLGEGGAYGYTF.

The V gene is TRBV7-2, the J gene TRBJ2-5, with no clear D. Trimming took 2 bases from V and 5 from J, leaving 6 bases between them. Germline V CDR1 and CDR2: SGHTA, FQGNSA. This CDR3 region has 12 residues. In nucleotides, the CDR3 is TGTGCCAGCAGCTTATTTGGGGAGACCCAGTACTTC. Translating gives CASSLFGETQYF.

By its share, this clone is medium-sized. The CDR3 loop is CASSPGDPVGTEAFF. The CDR3 DNA sequence: TGCGCCAGCAGCCCTGGGGACCCGGTAGGCACTGAAGCTTTCTTT. The chain recombines TRBV5-1 with TRBJ1-1; D possibly corresponds to TRBD1 (5 bases). The CDR3 sequence is 15 residues long. Trimming cost V 4 bases and J 4 bases, with 17 bases left between them. Germline loops: CDR1 SGHRS, CDR2 YFSETQ.

The chain employs TRBV14 and TRBJ2-7, with a tentative D call TRBD1 (5 bases). The V end was cut by 0 bases, the J end by 4 bases, with 13 bases between. The CDR3 is 15 amino acids. Germline lookup yields CDR1 SGHDN and CDR2 FVKESK. The CDR3 sequence: CASSQEGRTRYEQYF. The CDR3 nucleotides are TGTGCCAGCAGCCAAGAAGGCAGGACAAGGTACGAGCAGTACTTC.

The CDR3 DNA reads as TGTGCCAGCACCTACGGGCAGGGGGAATACGAGCAGTACTTC. It specifies CASTYGQGEYEQYF. The chain carries TRBV6-5 and TRBJ2-7; 7 bases fit TRBD1. This CDR3 contains 14 residues. The junction had 10 bases not matched to a gene; V was cut back by 7 bases and J by 4 bases. The germline CDR1 and CDR2 sequences are MNHEY and SVGAGI.

CDR3 amino acids: CASGRNEQFF. CDR3 DNA: TGTGCCAGCGGACGGAATGAGCAGTTCTTC. The chain links TRBV19 to TRBJ2-1, with D unresolved. Germline V gene sequence: CDR1 LNHDA, CDR2 SQIVND (reference sequence). CDR3 length: 10 residues. Trimming removed 9 bases from V and 7 bases from J, with 7 bases in between.

This chain uses TRBV19 with TRBJ2-3; 7 positions match TRBD1. Trimming cost V 5 bases and J 2 bases; bases outside gene matches: 10. CDR1 and CDR2 from the germline V gene are LNHDA and SQIVND (reference sequence). This CDR3 comprises 16 residues. The CDR3 coding sequence is TGTGCCAGTAGTGTAGGGACAGCCCAACACACAGATACGCAGTATTTT. As protein: CASSVGTAQHTDTQYF. The complete variable domain, with remaining parts taken from reference TRBV19 and TRBJ2-3, reads DGGITQSPKYLFRKEGQNVTLSCEQNLNHDAMYWYRQDPGQGLRLIYYSQIVNDFQKGDIAEGYSVSREKKESFPLTVTSAQKNPTAFYLCASSVGTAQHTDTQYFGPGTRLTVL.